These T cell receptor beta chains were read from a single sample in a study of sequential checkpoint blockade in melanoma. Libraries were prepared by immunoSEQ multiplex PCR; TCRdb keeps only in-frame clonotypes and omits some of them. The table shows 15,000 to 20,000 clones, with roughly 73% occurring only once. Sample: CD8+ T cells sorted from blood (inferred from file names), taken from a patient given nivolumab and ipilimumab in sequence. The origin of the receptors is a human donor with melanoma. Both conserved end residues are part of each CDR3. D genes are given only for firm matches. A clone size is listed for some rows: how often the clone was seen (once, few, many), or a class if it is expanded.

j_gene: TRBJ2-5; v_gene: TRBV4-3; abundance: NA; d_gene: TRBD1; CDR3aa: CASSPLEQGDQETQYF; CDR3nt: TGCGCCAGCAGCCCTCTAGAACAGGGGGACCAAGAGACCCAGTACTTC
j_gene: TRBJ2-5; v_gene: TRBV7-8; abundance: NA; d_gene: NA; CDR3aa: CASSLYGRTPWETQYF; CDR3nt: TGTGCCAGCAGCTTATATGGCAGAACCCCTTGGGAGACCCAGTACTTC
j_gene: TRBJ1-1; v_gene: TRBV5-4; abundance: NA; d_gene: TRBD1; CDR3aa: CASSGRQGSTEAFF; CDR3nt: TGTGCCAGCAGCGGTCGACAGGGGAGCACTGAAGCTTTCTTT
j_gene: TRBJ2-3; v_gene: TRBV4-3; abundance: once; d_gene: NA; CDR3aa: CASSRSYSTAADTQYF; CDR3nt: TGCGCCAGCAGCAGAAGCTACTCCACGGCGGCAGATACGCAGTATTTT
j_gene: TRBJ2-2; v_gene: TRBV6-6; abundance: NA; d_gene: NA; CDR3aa: CASKAGEPGELFF; CDR3nt: TGTGCCAGCAAGGCAGGGGAACCCGGGGAGCTGTTTTTT
j_gene: TRBJ1-1; v_gene: TRBV7-9; abundance: NA; d_gene: NA; CDR3aa: CASSFDSPAFF; CDR3nt: TGTGCCAGCAGCTTCGACAGTCCAGCTTTCTTT
j_gene: TRBJ1-2; v_gene: TRBV6-5; abundance: few; d_gene: NA; CDR3aa: CASTPQGFNYGYTF; CDR3nt: TGTGCCAGCACTCCCCAGGGGTTTAACTATGGCTACACCTTC
j_gene: TRBJ1-1; v_gene: TRBV18; abundance: few; d_gene: NA; CDR3aa: CASSPGGRTEAFF; CDR3nt: TGTGCCAGCTCACCAGGAGGGAGGACTGAAGCTTTCTTT
j_gene: TRBJ2-7; v_gene: TRBV29-1; abundance: NA; d_gene: TRBD1; CDR3aa: CSVERGQGSLYEQYF; CDR3nt: TGCAGCGTTGAACGGGGACAGGGGTCTTTGTACGAGCAGTACTTC
j_gene: TRBJ1-4; v_gene: TRBV6-1; abundance: NA; d_gene: NA; CDR3aa: CASSESPLSHFVGLFF; CDR3nt: TGTGCCAGCAGTGAAAGTCCCCTTAGCCATTTTGTCGGGCTGTTTTTT
j_gene: TRBJ2-5; v_gene: TRBV9; abundance: NA; d_gene: TRBD2; CDR3aa: CASSVAGSGGALETQYF; CDR3nt: TGTGCCAGCAGCGTAGCAGGTAGCGGGGGGGCCTTAGAGACCCAGTACTTC
j_gene: TRBJ2-5; v_gene: TRBV6-4; abundance: NA; d_gene: TRBD2; CDR3aa: CAIPTSGRSKETQYF; CDR3nt: TGTGCCATACCCACTAGCGGGCGTTCCAAAGAGACCCAGTACTTC